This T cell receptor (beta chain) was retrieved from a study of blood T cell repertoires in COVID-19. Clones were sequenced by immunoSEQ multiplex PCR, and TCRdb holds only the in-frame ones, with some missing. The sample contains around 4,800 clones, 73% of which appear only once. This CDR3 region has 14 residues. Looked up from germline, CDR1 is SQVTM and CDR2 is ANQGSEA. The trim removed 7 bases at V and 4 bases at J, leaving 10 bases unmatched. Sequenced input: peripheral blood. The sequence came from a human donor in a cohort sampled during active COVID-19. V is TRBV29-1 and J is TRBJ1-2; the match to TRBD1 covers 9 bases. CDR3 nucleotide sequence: TGCAGCGCCAGTGGACAGGGGTCTACCTATGGCTACACCTTC. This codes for CSASGQGSTYGYTF.